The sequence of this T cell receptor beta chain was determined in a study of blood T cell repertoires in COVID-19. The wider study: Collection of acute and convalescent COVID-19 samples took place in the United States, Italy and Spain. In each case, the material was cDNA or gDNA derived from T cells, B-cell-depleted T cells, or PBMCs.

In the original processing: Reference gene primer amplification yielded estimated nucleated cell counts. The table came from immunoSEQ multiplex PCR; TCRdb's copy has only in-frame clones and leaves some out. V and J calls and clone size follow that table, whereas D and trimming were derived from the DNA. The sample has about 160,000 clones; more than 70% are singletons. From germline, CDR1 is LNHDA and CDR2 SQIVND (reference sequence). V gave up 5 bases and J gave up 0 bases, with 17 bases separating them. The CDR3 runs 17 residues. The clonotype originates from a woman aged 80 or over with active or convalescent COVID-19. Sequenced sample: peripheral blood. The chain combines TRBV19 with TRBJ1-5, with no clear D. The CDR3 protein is CASSSGSTVYSNQPQHF. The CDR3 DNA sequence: TGTGCCAGTAGTTCGGGGTCCACGGTTTATAGCAATCAGCCCCAGCATTTT.